Following are 15 T cell receptor beta chains from one sample sequenced in a study of blood T cell repertoires in COVID-19. The repertoire was sequenced with immunoSEQ multiplex PCR; TCRdb's copy has only in-frame clones and lacks some. The table shows under 200,000 clones, with around nine tenths occurring only once. The material sequenced was peripheral blood. The source of these receptors is a man aged 18 to 30 with active or convalescent COVID-19.

Remarks on this clone: An end of the junction differs from the germline gene, which may be a read error. V gene TRBV6-1 combines with J gene TRBJ2-3, with a weak D call TRBD2 (6 bases). CDR3 length: 15 residues. Germline loops: CDR1 MNHNS, CDR2 SASEGT. As DNA, the CDR3 is TGTGCCAGCAGTGAAGCGGGTGCGGGAACTAGCAGAAGACTTTTT. It encodes CASSEAGAGTSRRLF.

This chain uses TRBV5-5 with TRBJ2-5, with 9 bases aligning to TRBD1. The CDR3 sequence is 16 residues long. J gave up 2 bases and V 0 bases, and 5 bases lay outside the gene matches. Germline V gene sequence: CDR1 SGHKS, CDR2 YYEKEE (reference sequence). Written as DNA, the CDR3 is TGTGCCAGCAGCTTGGGACAGGGGGGAGGGCAAGAGACCCAGTACTTC. Translation: CASSLGQGGGQETQYF. Variable domain in full (rest from reference TRBV5-5 and TRBJ2-5): DAGVTQSPTHLIKTRGQQVTLRCSPISGHKSVSWYQQVLGQGPQFIFQYYEKEERGRGNFPDRFSARQFPNYSSELNVNALLLGDSALYLCASSLGQGGGQETQYFGPGTRLLVL.

CDR3 in amino acids: CALNRVSYNSPLHF. The CDR3 DNA follows: TGTGCCCTCAATCGAGTCTCCTATAATTCACCCCTCCACTTT. The genes are TRBV12-5 and TRBJ1-6, with no clear D. There are 14 residues in the CDR3. Germline values: CDR1 LGHNT, CDR2 FRNRAP.

The genes are TRBV11-2 and TRBJ1-4; D unresolved. CDR1 is SGHAT and CDR2 is FQNNGV in the germline V gene. This CDR3 comprises 13 residues. Trimming removed 5 bases from V and 11 bases from J, with 15 bases in between. Here the CDR3 DNA reads TGTGCCAGCAGCCCCCCCTTGCTATTTAAACTGTTTTTT. Translation: CASSPPLLFKLFF.

The sample holds a few counts of this clone. The rearrangement joins TRBV5-1 to TRBJ2-3, with a tentative D call TRBD2 (5 bases). CDR3 size: 19 residues. V was clipped by 4 bases and J by 2 bases, with 26 bases between them. Germline assignment: CDR1 SGHRS and CDR2 YFSETQ. As DNA, the CDR3 is TGCGCCAGCAGCCCTCCCCTGAGGGTAGGGCCGCTAGTCACAGATACGCAGTATTTT. Its protein is CASSPPLRVGPLVTDTQYF.

The rearrangement joins TRBV27 to TRBJ2-7, with 7 bases identical to TRBD2. V dropped 5 bases and J dropped 0; count of bases not matched to a gene: 7. The CDR3 totals 15 residues. In germline, CDR1 is MNHEY, CDR2 SMNVEV (reference sequence). The DNA for the CDR3 is TGTGCCAGCAGTATGAGAGCGGGGAGCTCCTACGAGCAGTACGTC. This gives the protein CASSMRAGSSYEQYV.

This chain connects TRBV5-1 to TRBJ1-1, with TRBD1 matching 10 bases. The CDR3 totals 14 residues. In germline, CDR1 is SGHRS, CDR2 YFSETQ. J was trimmed by 1 base and V by 6 bases; bases with no gene match: 3. The CDR3 bases are TGCGCCAGCACCGGACAGGGGGGGAACACTGAAGCTTTCTTT. Encoded protein: CASTGQGGNTEAFF.

This clone was counted only a few times. V and J are TRBV30 and TRBJ1-5, with TRBD1 identical over 7 bases. The trim removed 3 bases at V and 4 bases at J, leaving 6 bases unmatched. The CDR3 has 14 residues. In germline, CDR1 is GTSNPN, CDR2 SVGIG (reference sequence). Written as DNA, the CDR3 is TGTGCCTGGAGGCGGACAGGTTGGAATCAGCCCCAGCATTTT. This encodes CAWRRTGWNQPQHF.

The gene calls are TRBV5-1 and TRBJ2-5; 7 bases fit TRBD2. The ends lost 0 bases at V and 1 base at J; junction bases unmatched: 6. CDR1 is SGHRS and CDR2 is YFSETQ in the germline V gene. There are 16 residues in the CDR3. The CDR3 sequence is CASSLGDGGGQETQYF. CDR3 in DNA: TGCGCCAGCAGCTTGGGTGATGGGGGGGGCCAAGAGACCCAGTACTTC.

The chain recombines TRBV3-1 (or the pseudogene TRBV3-2) with TRBJ1-4; D gene unclear. V lost 0 bases and J lost 8, with 16 bases in between. The CDR3 totals 16 residues. Germline V CDR1 and CDR2: LGHDT, YNNKEL (reference sequence). This CDR3 is CASSQERLPRREKLFF. The CDR3 coding sequence is TGTGCCAGCAGCCAAGAGAGGCTACCGAGGCGGGAAAAACTGTTTTTT.

V is TRBV4-1 and J is TRBJ2-7, with TRBD2 identical over 9 bases. The trim removed 1 base at V and 1 base at J, leaving 2 bases unmatched. Germline V gene data show CDR1 as MGHRA and CDR2 as YSYEKL. The CDR3 is 15 residues long. For the CDR3, the DNA is TGCGCCAGCAGCCAAGTTAGCGGGAGTTCCTACGAGCAGTACTTC. Encoded protein: CASSQVSGSSYEQYF.

The V call is TRBV20-1, the J call TRBJ2-3, with D hard to call. V lost 6 bases and J lost 6, with 10 bases in between. This CDR3 contains 11 residues. Germline values: CDR1 DFQATT, CDR2 SNEGSKA (reference sequence). CDR3 region: CSAPRWDTQYF. The CDR3 DNA reads as TGCAGTGCCCCGAGGTGGGATACGCAGTATTTT.

The J gene is TRBJ1-2, the V gene TRBV14; a weak D match, TRBD1 (5 bases). The germline V gene has CDR1 SGHDN and CDR2 FVKESK. Trimming took 7 bases from V and 8 from J, leaving 14 bases between them. The CDR3 length is 12 residues. The CDR3 DNA reads as TGTGCCAGCAAGGACGGGGGATACGGCTACACCTTC. It codes for CASKDGGYGYTF.

The rearrangement uses TRBV11-3 and TRBJ2-7; 7 nucleotides line up with TRBD1. Germline lookup yields CDR1 SGHNT and CDR2 YENEEA. The V gene end was trimmed by 3 bases and the J gene end by 0 bases; junction bases not matched to a gene: 5. The CDR3 totals 15 residues. The chain's CDR3 is CASSFRTGVSYEQYF. CDR3 sequence (DNA): TGTGCCAGCAGCTTCCGGACAGGCGTCTCCTACGAGCAGTACTTC.

The chain combines TRBV5-1 with TRBJ1-1; no reliable D call. V dropped 4 bases and J dropped 5 bases, with 15 bases sitting between them. Germline values: CDR1 SGHRS, CDR2 YFSETQ. The CDR3 runs to 14 residues. CDR3 region: CASSDTALRTEAFF. The CDR3 DNA sequence: TGCGCCAGCAGCGATACCGCCCTCAGAACTGAAGCTTTCTTT.